Listed below are T cell receptor beta chains from one sample, sequenced in a study of sequential checkpoint blockade in melanoma. Assay used: immunoSEQ multiplex PCR; TCRdb lists only in-frame clones, some missing. The sample has about 40,000 clones, 86% seen once. The specimen was CD8+ T cells sorted from blood (inferred from file names), collected from a patient given nivolumab and ipilimumab in sequence. The receptors derive from a human donor with melanoma. Both conserved end residues are part of each CDR3. The D gene is left open where the match is weak. A clone size is listed for some rows: how often the clone was seen (once, few, many), or a class if it is expanded.

>TRBD2|NA|TRBV4-1|TRBJ2-5
CASSQLAGGGQETQYF
TGCGCCAGCAGCCAACTAGCGGGAGGGGGCCAAGAGACCCAGTACTTC
>TRBD2|NA|TRBV28|TRBJ2-3
CASSLIEAGGPSDTQYF
TGTGCCAGCAGTTTGATTGAGGCGGGAGGGCCGTCAGATACGCAGTATTTT
>NA|NA|TRBV6-5|TRBJ1-2
CASGALHGYTF
TGTGCCAGTGGGGCTTTGCATGGCTACACCTTC
>TRBD2|NA|TRBV28|TRBJ2-3
CASSFRLAATDTQYF
TGTGCCAGCAGTTTCAGGCTAGCGGCCACAGATACGCAGTATTTT
>NA|NA|TRBV27|TRBJ1-5
CASSTFLGDQPQHF
TGTGCCAGCAGCACTTTTCTAGGGGATCAGCCCCAGCATTTT
>TRBD2|NA|TRBV5-6|TRBJ2-3
CASSPGTSSTDTQYF
TGTGCCAGCAGCCCCGGGACTAGCAGCACAGATACGCAGTATTTT
>NA|NA|TRBV5-1|TRBJ1-1
CASSLGGTPEAFF
TGCGCCAGCAGCTTGGGCGGGACCCCTGAAGCTTTCTTT
>NA|NA|TRBV7-9|TRBJ2-7
CASGGTYEQYF
TGTGCCAGCGGCGGGACCTACGAGCAGTACTTC
>TRBD1|NA|TRBV14|TRBJ1-2
CASSQEHWTGEDGYTF
TGTGCCAGCAGCCAAGAGCATTGGACAGGGGAAGACGGCTACACCTTC
>NA|once|TRBV7-8|TRBJ1-1
CASRDLRDRNTEAFF
TGTGCCAGCCGAGATCTGAGGGATCGGAACACTGAAGCTTTCTTT